These T cell receptor beta chains were read from a single sample in a study of blood T cells in healthy people across ages. TCRdb used MiXCR to reprocess the 5' RACE reads, holding one entry per CDR3 protein. The sample shows around 1.1 million distinct CDR3 sequences, under 40% of them seen only once. What was sequenced was blood. The source is a man between 18 and 35 years old in good health. The CDR3 runs from the conserved cysteine through the conserved F or W. A D gene is named only where the DNA matches it firmly. Part of the rows lack a size; the others show once, few, many or a class for expanded clones.

V gene	D gene	clone size	J gene	CDR3 protein	CDR3 DNA
TRBV4-3	TRBD1	few	TRBJ1-1	CASSGRDRATTEAFF	TGCGCCAGCAGCGGGCGGGACAGGGCGACCACTGAAGCTTTCTTT
TRBV2	TRBD1	-	TRBJ1-6	CASSEVTGGGSPLHF	TGTGCCAGCAGTGAAGTTACAGGGGGCGGCTCACCCCTCCACTTT
TRBV7-6	-	-	TRBJ2-1	CASSLAGLDEQFF	TGTGCCAGCAGCTTAGCAGGTCTCGATGAGCAGTTCTTC
TRBV4-3	-	-	TRBJ1-5	CASSQDNVANQPQHF	TGCGCCAGCAGCCAAGATAACGTTGCTAATCAGCCCCAGCATTTT
TRBV6-1	TRBD2	-	TRBJ2-1	CASSEFLGEDWVAGAPDEQFF	TGTGCCAGCAGTGAATTTTTGGGTGAGGATTGGGTAGCGGGGGCCCCGGATGAGCAGTTCTTC
TRBV20-1	TRBD1	few	TRBJ2-6	CSASGTVRLGGANVLTF	TGCAGTGCTTCCGGGACAGTCCGACTTGGTGGGGCCAACGTCCTGACTTTC
TRBV3-1	-	-	TRBJ2-5	CASSHLLAEETQYF	TGTGCCAGCAGCCATTTACTAGCTGAGGAGACCCAGTACTTC
TRBV6-1	-	-	TRBJ2-3	CTPPGPPTDTQYF	TGTACACCCCCAGGGCCCCCCACAGATACGCAGTATTTT
TRBV6-5	-	few	TRBJ2-6	CASSYPPLSLQASSGANVLTF	TGTGCCAGCAGTTACCCACCCTTGAGTCTTCAGGCCAGCTCTGGGGCCAACGTCCTGACTTTC
TRBV21-1	-	-	TRBJ2-2	CASSPANAGELFF	TGTGCCAGCAGCCCAGCTAACGCCGGGGAGCTGTTTTTT
TRBV27	-	-	TRBJ1-6	CASSFSGGHSPLHF	TGTGCCAGCAGTTTCTCGGGGGGGCATTCACCCCTCCACTTT
TRBV5-1	-	-	TRBJ2-7	CASSLGQISYNEQYF	TGCGCCAGCAGCTTGGGACAGATCTCCTACAATGAGCAGTACTTC
TRBV27	TRBD1	few	TRBJ1-2	CASSSGQRFGYGYTF	TGTGCCAGCAGTTCGGGACAGCGGTTTGGCTATGGCTACACCTTC
TRBV11-2	-	few	TRBJ1-2	CASSFSGVGYTF	TGTGCCAGCAGCTTTAGTGGTGTGGGCTACACCTTC
TRBV30	-	-	TRBJ2-7	CAWSRFLGHQAHEQYF	TGTGCCTGGAGTAGGTTTCTGGGACATCAGGCCCACGAGCAGTACTTC
TRBV6-5	TRBD2	-	TRBJ2-3	CASSYGGGEIDTQYF	TGTGCCAGCAGTTACGGTGGGGGGGAGATAGATACGCAGTATTTT
TRBV7-9	TRBD1	-	TRBJ1-6	CASSPDRANSPLHF	TGTGCCAGCAGCCCCGACAGGGCCAATTCACCCCTCCACTTT
TRBV27	-	-	TRBJ1-2	CASSLSGQNYGNTF	TGTGCCAGCAGTTTATCGGGGCAGAACTATGGCAACACCTTC
TRBV13	TRBD1	-	TRBJ1-1	CASRTGQGDREMGTEAFF	TGTGCCAGCAGAACGGGGCAGGGGGACAGGGAGATGGGCACTGAAGCTTTCTTT
TRBV6-6	TRBD1	-	TRBJ1-5	CASTDREGQPQHF	TGTGCCAGCACGGACAGGGAAGGACAGCCCCAGCATTTT
TRBV6-2/TRBV6-3	TRBD2	-	TRBJ2-5	CASSYLGLAGGQETQYF	TGTGCCAGCAGTTACCTGGGACTAGCGGGGGGGCAAGAGACCCAGTACTTC
TRBV7-9	-	few	TRBJ1-1	CASRSRDTIMNTEAFF	TGTGCCAGCAGATCCCGGGACACTATAATGAACACTGAAGCTTTCTTT
TRBV10-3	TRBD1	-	TRBJ1-4	CAISENRGNEKLFF	TGTGCCATCAGTGAAAACAGGGGGAATGAAAAACTGTTTTTT
TRBV12-3/TRBV12-4	TRBD2	many	TRBJ2-3	CASRRGTRTDTQYF	TGTGCCAGCAGGCGGGGGACCCGCACAGATACGCAGTATTTT
TRBV20-1	-	many	TRBJ2-1	CSASRLGEQFF	TGCAGTGCTTCCAGGTTGGGTGAGCAGTTCTTC
TRBV20-1	TRBD1	few	TRBJ2-5	CSARSTGTGYRETQYF	TGCAGTGCTAGAAGCACCGGGACAGGGTATCGAGAGACCCAGTACTTC
TRBV5-1	-	-	TRBJ2-5	CASMALSAQETQYF	TGCGCCAGCATGGCTTTGTCTGCACAAGAGACCCAGTACTTC
TRBV20-1	-	-	TRBJ2-4	CSARESNEQYF	TGCAGTGCTAGAGAATCGAATGAGCAGTACTTC
TRBV2	-	-	TRBJ2-7	CASSDTLATYEQYF	TGTGCCAGCAGCGACACCCTAGCTACCTACGAGCAGTACTTC
TRBV25-1	-	few	TRBJ2-1	CASSELRYNEQFF	TGTGCCAGCAGTGAATTGCGGTACAATGAGCAGTTCTTC